The 21 T cell receptor beta chains below come from one sample, sequenced in a study of T cells in Graves' hyperthyroidism and ophthalmopathy. There were TCR beta CDR3 regions amplified from RNA transcripts. HTBI primers were employed in a first-round RT-PCR of the TCR CDR3. TCRdb reprocessed the multiplex PCR reads with MiXCR, giving one entry per CDR3 protein. This table has around 530,000 distinct CDR3 sequences, 17% appearing once. The sequencing sample was made of blood. These receptors all come from a woman aged 18-35 years with Graves' ophthalmopathy.

At least ten counts were recorded for this clonotype. The DNA for the CDR3 is TGCAGTGCTCGGGACCTCGGCCTCTATGGCTACACCTTC. Protein sequence: CSARDLGLYGYTF. This chain connects TRBV20-1 to TRBJ1-2; a possible D gene is TRBD1 (5 bases). V lost 5 bases and J lost 4, with 14 bases in between. This CDR3 comprises 13 residues. Germline V CDR1 and CDR2: DFQATT, SNEGSKA (reference sequence).

This clonotype has a count of ten or more. This chain connects TRBV7-8 to TRBJ2-7; 7 positions agree with TRBD2. Germline assignment: CDR1 SGHVS and CDR2 FQNEAQ. V shed 5 bases and J 4 bases; nucleotides not matched to a gene: 8. This CDR3 region has 14 residues. CDR3 sequence reads: CASSGRETGYEQYF. The DNA of the CDR3 is TGTGCCAGCAGCGGGCGGGAGACGGGTTACGAGCAGTACTTC. The variable domain in full, with the rest retrieved from reference TRBV7-8 and TRBJ2-7, is GAGVSQSPRYKVAKRGQDVALRCDPISGHVSLFWYQQALGQGPEFLTYFQNEAQLDKSGLPSDRFFAERPEGSVSTLKIQRTQQEDSAVYLCASSGRETGYEQYFGPGTRLTVT.

Of note for this clonotype: A much larger clone lies a single base off, so this may be a read error. The V gene is TRBV7-2, the J gene TRBJ1-2; maybe TRBD1 (5 bases). Looked up from germline, CDR1 is SGHTA and CDR2 is FQGNSA. This CDR3 is 17 amino acids long. V shed 5 bases and J shed 0 bases, with 19 bases lying between them. This chain's CDR3 is CASSLYGGMEANYGYTF. The CDR3 DNA reads as TGTGCCAGCAGCCTCTATGGGGGGATGGAAGCTAACTATGGCTACACCTTC.

This clonotype showed up just once. This chain joins TRBV4-3 and TRBJ1-2; D remains unclear. The CDR3 length is 12 residues. Germline CDR1 LGHNA, CDR2 YSLEER. V was clipped by 0 bases and J by 8 bases, with 7 bases between them. The CDR3 region has the DNA TGCGCCAGCAGCCAAGACAATGGCGGCTACACCTTC. Residues: CASSQDNGGYTF.

The table lists this clonotype with a few counts. The CDR3 sequence is CATSPDYSTDTQYF. CDR3 nucleotide sequence: TGTGCCACCAGCCCAGACTACAGCACAGATACGCAGTATTTT. The rearrangement joins TRBV15 to TRBJ2-3; D perhaps matches TRBD2 (5 bases). The CDR3 is made up of 14 amino acids. V lost 5 bases, J lost 0 bases, and 9 bases lay in between. Germline V gene lookup returns CDR1 LNHNV and CDR2 YYDKDF (reference sequence).

This clonotype was detected many times. The rearrangement links TRBV2 to TRBJ2-1, with D perhaps TRBD1 or TRBD2 (7 bases each). V lost 3 bases and J 5 bases, leaving 17 bases between the germline ends. The CDR3 is made up of 16 amino acids. CDR1 is SNHLY and CDR2 is FYNNEI in the germline V gene. Here the CDR3 DNA reads TGTGCCAGCAGTGACGTAGGCAGGGGGGGAAACAATGAGCAGTTCTTC. This gives the protein CASSDVGRGGNNEQFF.

This clonotype was counted a few times. The genes are TRBV19 and TRBJ1-1; tentatively, D is TRBD1 (5 bases). V was pared by 5 bases and J by 0 bases, with 13 bases between. CDR1 LNHDA and CDR2 SQIVND come from the germline V gene (reference sequence). CDR3 size: 15 residues. This CDR3 is CASSAGNFMNTEAFF. CDR3 coding DNA: TGTGCCAGTAGTGCAGGGAATTTTATGAACACTGAAGCTTTCTTT.

This clonotype has at least ten counts. V gene TRBV6-5 combines with J gene TRBJ1-6; no firm D call. The CDR3 sequence is 15 residues long. CDR1 and CDR2 (germline): MNHEY, SVGAGI. With 0 bases removed from V and 8 bases from J, the gap between germline ends came to 11 bases. CDR3 sequence reads: CASSYSKGFDSPLHF. The DNA of the CDR3 is TGTGCCAGCAGTTACTCGAAGGGTTTCGATTCACCCCTCCACTTT.

The gene calls are TRBV24-1 and TRBJ1-2, with 8 bases lining up with TRBD1. V dropped 4 bases and J dropped 4; count of bases not matched to a gene: 7. Germline CDR1 KGHDR, CDR2 SFDVKD. CDR3 length: 15 amino acids. CDR3 DNA sequence: TGTGCCACCAGTGACCCTGACAGGGGACCCTATGGCTACACCTTC. Protein product: CATSDPDRGPYGYTF.

This clonotype was counted between two and nine times. V and J are TRBV18 and TRBJ2-2; 7 positions match TRBD1. V dropped 3 bases and J dropped 4; count of bases not matched to a gene: 11. Germline V gene sequence: CDR1 KGHSH, CDR2 LQKENI. This CDR3 contains 17 residues. As DNA, the CDR3 is TGTGCCAGCTCACCCAATCCAACAGGGGTCGGCACCGGGGAGCTGTTTTTT. This sequence encodes CASSPNPTGVGTGELFF.

With regard to this clonotype: One base away lies a much larger clone, so this may be a sequencing read error. The chain employs TRBV18 and TRBJ1-2; D remains ambiguous. The CDR3 is 15 residues long. Per the germline V gene, CDR1 is KGHSH and CDR2 is LQKENI. V lost 1 base and J 0 bases, leaving 9 bases between the germline ends. CDR3 DNA sequence: TGTGCCAGCTCACCACTGTCCGCTTCTAACTATGGCTACACCTTC. Translation: CASSPLSASNYGYTF.

This clonotype was counted at least ten times. The rearrangement links TRBV27 to TRBJ2-7, with 11 bases that match TRBD2. CDR1 is MNHEY and CDR2 is SMNVEV in the germline V gene (reference sequence). CDR3 length: 14 residues. The V and J ends lost 4 bases and 4 bases, in that order; junction bases with no gene match: 3. The DNA of the CDR3 is TGTGCCAGCAGTTCCTGGACTAGCGGGTACGAGCAGTACTTC. It is translated as CASSSWTSGYEQYF.

This chain connects TRBV20-1 to TRBJ2-7; 9 nucleotides line up with TRBD2. CDR3 length equals 17 residues. V lost 0 bases and J lost 0; bases outside the gene matches: 9. The V gene's germline CDR1 is DFQATT and CDR2 SNEGSKA (reference sequence). In nucleotides, the CDR3 is TGCAGTGCTAGAGATCCTGAGACTAGCGGACTCTCCTACGAGCAGTACTTC. The encoded protein is CSARDPETSGLSYEQYF.

The chain couples TRBV7-2 to TRBJ1-2, with D unclear. V lost 6 bases, J lost 4 bases, and 12 bases lay in between. The CDR3 consists of 13 residues. Germline CDR1 reads SGHTA; CDR2 reads FQGNSA. CDR3 residues: CASSWNTSYGYTF. CDR3 DNA: TGTGCCAGCAGTTGGAACACCTCCTATGGCTACACCTTC.

The CDR3 DNA reads as TGCAGTGCCAGGGGGAACTATAATTCACCCCTCCACTTT. Translation gives CSARGNYNSPLHF. The rearrangement uses TRBV20-1 and TRBJ1-6, with 7 bases matching TRBD1. This CDR3 is built from 13 residues. The germline V gene has CDR1 DFQATT and CDR2 SNEGSKA (reference sequence). Trimming removed 6 bases from V and 3 bases from J; junction bases left unmatched: 2.

This clonotype was counted only a few times. The chain uses TRBV9 and TRBJ2-6; D is perhaps TRBD1 (5 bases). V gave up 0 bases and J gave up 12 bases, with 10 bases separating them. Germline assignment: CDR1 SGDLS and CDR2 YYNGEE. This CDR3 is 13 amino acids long. The CDR3: CASSVGWGGVLTF. CDR3 bases: TGTGCCAGCAGCGTAGGATGGGGCGGCGTCCTGACTTTC. The full variable domain, completed using reference TRBV9 and TRBJ2-6, is DSGVTQTPKHLITATGQRVTLRCSPRSGDLSVYWYQQSLDQGLQFLIQYYNGEERAKGNILERFSAQQFPDLHSELNLSSLELGDSALYFCASSVGWGGVLTFGAGSRLTVL.

This clonotype was seen at least ten times. The rearrangement joins TRBV27 to TRBJ2-3; the match to TRBD2 covers 13 bases. There are 20 residues in the CDR3. The V and J ends lost 5 bases and 0 bases, in that order; junction bases with no gene match: 14. In germline, CDR1 is MNHEY, CDR2 SMNVEV (reference sequence). In nucleotides, the CDR3 is TGTGCCAGCAGTCTACTAGCGGGGGGGTACACAATGGATAGCACAGATACGCAGTATTTT. Amino acid sequence: CASSLLAGGYTMDSTDTQYF.

The table lists this clonotype with many counts. This chain links TRBV7-8 with TRBJ1-1, with D possibly being TRBD1 (5 bases). Germline lookup yields CDR1 SGHVS and CDR2 FQNEAQ. Trimming shortened V by 5 bases and J by 6 bases, and 13 bases separated the two germline ends. CDR3 length equals 13 residues. CDR3 region: CASSPRELSEAFF. Written as DNA, the CDR3 is TGTGCCAGCAGCCCCAGGGAGCTGTCTGAAGCTTTCTTT.

Many counts were recorded for this clonotype. This chain connects TRBV12-5 to TRBJ2-7; D gene unclear. Germline V CDR1 and CDR2: LGHNT, FRNRAP. The CDR3 has 12 amino acids. V was cut by 0 bases and J by 7 bases, with 7 bases left in between. CDR3 region: CASGLVNGEQYF. The CDR3 DNA is TGTGCTAGTGGTTTGGTCAACGGGGAGCAGTACTTC.

The rearrangement joins TRBV15 to TRBJ2-2; D unclear. Germline V CDR1 and CDR2: LNHNV, YYDKDF (reference sequence). The CDR3 is 14 amino acids. Trimming shortened V by 1 base and J by 8 bases, and 11 bases separated the two germline ends. CDR3 residues: CATSRADSAGELFF. For the CDR3, the DNA is TGTGCCACCAGCAGAGCCGATTCGGCTGGGGAGCTGTTTTTT.

This clonotype was recorded many times. This chain links TRBV28 with TRBJ1-5, with no clear D. In germline, CDR1 is MDHEN, CDR2 SYDVKM. The V and J ends lost 1 base and 9 bases respectively, with 4 bases between them. The length of the CDR3 is 11 residues. CDR3 nucleotides: TGTGCCAGCAGTTTATTTGGGCCCCAGCATTTT. It codes for CASSLFGPQHF.